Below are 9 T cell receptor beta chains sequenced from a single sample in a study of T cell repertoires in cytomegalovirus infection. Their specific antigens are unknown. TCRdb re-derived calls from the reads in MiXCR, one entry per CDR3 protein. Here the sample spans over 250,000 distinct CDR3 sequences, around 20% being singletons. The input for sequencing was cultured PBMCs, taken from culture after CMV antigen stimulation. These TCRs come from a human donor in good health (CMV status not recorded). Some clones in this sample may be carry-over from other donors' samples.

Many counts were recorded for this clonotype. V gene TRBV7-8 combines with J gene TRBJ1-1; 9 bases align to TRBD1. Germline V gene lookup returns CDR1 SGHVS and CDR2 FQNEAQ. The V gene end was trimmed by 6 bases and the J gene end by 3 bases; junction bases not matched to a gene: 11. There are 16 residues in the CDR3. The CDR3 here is CASSNRRGQGHTEAFF. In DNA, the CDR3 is TGTGCCAGCAGTAATCGACGCGGACAGGGGCACACTGAAGCTTTCTTT.

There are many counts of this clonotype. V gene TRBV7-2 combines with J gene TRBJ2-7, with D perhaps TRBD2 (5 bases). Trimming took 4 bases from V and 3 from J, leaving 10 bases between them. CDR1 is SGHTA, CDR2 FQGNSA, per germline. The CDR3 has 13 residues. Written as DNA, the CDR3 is TGTGCCAGCAGCTACCGAGCGGTCTACGAGCAGTACTTC. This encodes CASSYRAVYEQYF.

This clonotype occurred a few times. CDR3 coding DNA: TGTGCCAGCAGCTTATTTGGGGCTACAGATACGCAGTATTTT. Amino acid sequence: CASSLFGATDTQYF. This sequence joins TRBV7-2 and TRBJ2-3, with a tentative D call TRBD1 (5 bases). V gave up 2 bases and J gave up 3 bases, with 9 bases separating them. The germline gives CDR1 SGHTA, CDR2 FQGNSA. The CDR3 spans 14 residues. Full variable domain (remainder filled in from reference TRBV7-2 and TRBJ2-3): GAGVSQSPSNKVTEKGKDVELRCDPISGHTALYWYRQSLGQGLEFLIYFQGNSAPDKSGLPSDRFSAERTGGSVSTLTIQRTQQEDSAVYLCASSLFGATDTQYFGPGTRLTVL.

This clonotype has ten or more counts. CDR3 amino acids: CASSLDWVRKANEKLFF. The CDR3 nucleotides read TGTGCCAGCAGCTTAGATTGGGTCAGGAAGGCTAATGAAAAACTGTTTTTT. The rearrangement links TRBV11-2 to TRBJ1-4; D gene uncertain. The germline V gene has CDR1 SGHAT and CDR2 FQNNGV. Trimming took off 0 bases at V and 3 bases at J, with 14 bases between the two ends. The CDR3 totals 17 residues. The complete variable domain, with remaining parts taken from reference TRBV11-2 and TRBJ1-4, reads EAGVAQSPRYKIIEKRQSVAFWCNPISGHATLYWYQQILGQGPKLLIQFQNNGVVDDSQLPKDRFSAERLKGVDSTLKIQPAKLEDSAVYLCASSLDWVRKANEKLFFGSGTQLSVL.

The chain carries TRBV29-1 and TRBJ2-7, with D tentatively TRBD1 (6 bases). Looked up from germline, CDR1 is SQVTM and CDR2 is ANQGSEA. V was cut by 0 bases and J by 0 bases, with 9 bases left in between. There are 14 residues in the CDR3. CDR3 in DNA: TGCAGCGTTGAAGATCAGGGGAGCTCCTACGAGCAGTACTTC. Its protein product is CSVEDQGSSYEQYF.

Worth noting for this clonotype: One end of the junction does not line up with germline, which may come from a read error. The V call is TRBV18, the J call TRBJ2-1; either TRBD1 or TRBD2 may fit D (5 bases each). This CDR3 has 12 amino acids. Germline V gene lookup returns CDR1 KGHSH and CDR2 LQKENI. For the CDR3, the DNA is TGTGCCAGCTCACTACGAGGGGCATCGGCGCTCTTC. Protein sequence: CASSLRGASALF.

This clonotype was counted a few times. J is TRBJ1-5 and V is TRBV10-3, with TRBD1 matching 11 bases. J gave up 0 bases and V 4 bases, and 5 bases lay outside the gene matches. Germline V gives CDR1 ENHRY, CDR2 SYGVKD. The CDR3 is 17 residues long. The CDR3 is CAISAGQGADSNQPQHF. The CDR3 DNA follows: TGTGCCATCAGTGCAGGACAGGGGGCCGATAGCAATCAGCCCCAGCATTTT.

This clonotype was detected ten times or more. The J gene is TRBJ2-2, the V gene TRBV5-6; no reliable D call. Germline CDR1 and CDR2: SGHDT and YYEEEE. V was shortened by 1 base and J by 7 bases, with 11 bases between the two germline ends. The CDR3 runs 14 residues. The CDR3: CASSLIGVIGELFF. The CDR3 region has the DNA TGTGCCAGCAGCTTGATTGGGGTGATCGGGGAGCTGTTTTTT.

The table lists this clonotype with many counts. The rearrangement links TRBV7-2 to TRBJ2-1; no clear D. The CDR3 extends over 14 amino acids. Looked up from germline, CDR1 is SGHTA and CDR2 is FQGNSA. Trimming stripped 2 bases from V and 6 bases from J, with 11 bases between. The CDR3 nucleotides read TGTGCCAGCAGCTTACCGGCGGAAGGCAATGAGCAGTTCTTC. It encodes CASSLPAEGNEQFF.